The 29 T cell receptor beta chains given below trace back to one sample, sequenced in a study of T-cell reconstitution after alpha-beta-depleted transplantation in children. Unique molecular identifiers featured in how the TCRbeta library was prepared. TCRdb re-analysed the PCR reads in MiXCR, keeping a single row per CDR3 protein. Of hundreds of thousands of distinct CDR3 sequences in the sample, 7.5% to 9.5% were seen once. The sequences come from PBMCs, mostly from graft donor cells, collected 180 days after TCRalphabeta/CD19-depleted stem cell transplant. The source of these receptors is a male patient under 18 who had a stem cell transplant for acute lymphoblastic leukemia, so the T cells may come from the graft donor.

Many counts were recorded for this clonotype. The chain recombines TRBV6-5 with TRBJ1-5; 10 bases match TRBD1. This CDR3 region has 16 residues. With 7 bases clipped from V and 4 bases from J, the junction kept 10 bases outside the gene matches. CDR1 is MNHEY and CDR2 is SVGAGI in the germline V gene. The CDR3 here is CASTPGTGEDNQPQHF. As DNA, the CDR3 is TGTGCCAGCACCCCAGGGACAGGGGAGGATAATCAGCCCCAGCATTTT.

This clonotype showed up many times. The chain is built from TRBV29-1 and TRBJ2-5, with TRBD1 identical over 9 bases. Germline V CDR1 and CDR2: SQVTM, ANQGSEA. Losses at the gene ends were 5 bases for V and 4 bases for J; bases not matched to a gene: 5. There are 13 residues in the CDR3. CDR3 coding DNA: TGCAGCGTTCCCCCGACAGGGGGAGAGACCCAGTACTTC. This translates into CSVPPTGGETQYF.

The sample holds many counts of this clonotype. This sequence joins TRBV29-1 and TRBJ1-1, with D unclear. In germline, CDR1 is SQVTM, CDR2 ANQGSEA. The length of the CDR3 is 12 residues. Trimming removed 6 bases from V and 0 bases from J, with 8 bases in between. The CDR3 DNA reads TGCAGCGTCAGAAGGTTGAACACTGAAGCTTTCTTT. This codes for CSVRRLNTEAFF.

This clonotype has ten or more counts. The V call is TRBV7-2, the J call TRBJ1-6, with D perhaps matching TRBD1 (6 bases). The CDR3 extends over 15 amino acids. Looked up from germline, CDR1 is SGHTA and CDR2 is FQGNSA. Trimming took 5 bases from V and 7 from J, leaving 15 bases between them. CDR3 region: CASSLDSPGNSPLHF. The CDR3 DNA follows: TGTGCCAGCAGCCTGGACAGCCCGGGGAATTCACCCCTCCACTTT.

This clonotype was seen ten or more times. The rearrangement joins TRBV20-1 to TRBJ1-4; D is unresolved. The germline V gene has CDR1 DFQATT and CDR2 SNEGSKA (reference sequence). The CDR3 loop spans 15 amino acids. The V end was cut by 6 bases, the J end by 4 bases, with 18 bases between. The CDR3: CSAIPPVGSNEKLFF. CDR3 coding DNA: TGCAGTGCGATCCCCCCGGTAGGAAGTAATGAAAAACTGTTTTTT.

This clonotype was counted ten times or more. The chain couples TRBV15 to TRBJ1-1; no clear D. Trimming removed 1 base from V and 11 bases from J, with 20 bases in between. Germline CDR1 and CDR2: LNHNV and YYDKDF (reference sequence). The CDR3 runs 15 residues. The CDR3 reads CATSRGGLGSPWAFF. DNA for the CDR3: TGTGCCACCAGCAGAGGGGGTCTGGGGTCACCATGGGCTTTCTTT.

This clonotype has more than one count but fewer than ten. The chain combines TRBV7-7 with TRBJ2-5; possibly TRBD1 for D (5 bases). The CDR3 contains 16 residues. V lost 5 bases and J 3 bases, leaving 19 bases between the germline ends. Germline CDR1 is SSHAT and CDR2 is FNYEAQ (reference sequence). CDR3: CASSRGGGRAKETQYF. CDR3 bases: TGTGCCAGCAGCCGCGGCGGTGGCAGGGCGAAAGAGACCCAGTACTTC.

This clonotype was picked up many times. This chain joins TRBV28 and TRBJ1-4; TRBD1 matches 7 bases. After removal of 6 bases from V and 5 bases from J, the junction contained 9 bases not matched to a gene. The CDR3 spans 15 residues. Germline V CDR1 and CDR2: MDHEN, SYDVKM. The DNA of the CDR3 is TGTGCCAGCAGCGCCGGGACAGTTTTAAATGAAAAACTGTTTTTT. Translating it yields CASSAGTVLNEKLFF.

This chain links TRBV5-1 with TRBJ2-7; either TRBD1 or TRBD2 may supply D (5 bases each). The CDR3 runs to 13 residues. V lost 0 bases, J lost 6 bases, and 10 bases lay in between. CDR1 SGHRS and CDR2 YFSETQ come from the germline V gene. CDR3 bases: TGCGCCAGCAGCTTGGCCGAGGGGAGCGAGCAGTACTTC. Its translation is CASSLAEGSEQYF. Drawing the rest from reference TRBV5-1 and TRBJ2-7, the complete variable domain is KAGVTQTPRYLIKTRGQQVTLSCSPISGHRSVSWYQQTPGQGLQFLFEYFSETQRNKGNFPGRFSGRQFSNSRSEMNVSTLELGDSALYLCASSLAEGSEQYFGPGTRLTVT.

This clonotype was seen repeatedly, ten times or more. The J gene is TRBJ2-5, the V gene TRBV14; tentatively, D is TRBD2 (6 bases). This CDR3 contains 16 residues. CDR1 SGHDN and CDR2 FVKESK come from the germline V gene. Trimming left V 1 base short and J 5 bases short, with 17 bases between. The CDR3 reads CASSQVRDSWMETQYF. The CDR3 DNA reads as TGTGCCAGCAGCCAAGTTCGGGACTCATGGATGGAGACCCAGTACTTC.

Many counts were recorded for this clonotype. The gene calls are TRBV18 and TRBJ2-7, with a tentative D call TRBD1 (7 bases). The CDR3 loop spans 14 amino acids. V was trimmed by 3 bases and J by 4 bases, leaving 13 bases between them. Germline V lookup: CDR1 KGHSH, CDR2 LQKENI. CDR3 coding DNA: TGTGCCAGCTCACCCCCGACAGGGAGGTACGAGCAGTACTTC. It codes for CASSPPTGRYEQYF.

Ten or more counts support this clonotype. The V gene is TRBV11-2, the J gene TRBJ2-5; no clear D. The CDR3 extends over 13 amino acids. V shed 6 bases and J shed 0 bases, with 8 bases lying between them. Looked up from germline, CDR1 is SGHAT and CDR2 is FQNNGV. CDR3 coding DNA: TGTGCCAGCAGTTACAACTACCAAGAGACCCAGTACTTC. This encodes CASSYNYQETQYF.

This clonotype has at least ten counts. The chain recombines TRBV28 with TRBJ2-7; TRBD1 agrees at 7 bases. The V and J ends lost 3 bases and 3 bases, in that order; junction bases with no gene match: 11. CDR3 size: 16 residues. Germline V gene sequence: CDR1 MDHEN, CDR2 SYDVKM. The CDR3 reads CASSFPRTGEGYEQYF. The CDR3 DNA follows: TGTGCCAGCAGTTTCCCGCGGACAGGTGAGGGCTACGAGCAGTACTTC.

This clonotype was seen at least ten times. The J gene is TRBJ2-7, the V gene TRBV10-3, with 7 bases lining up with TRBD1. CDR1 and CDR2 from the germline V gene are ENHRY and SYGVKD. J lost 0 bases, V lost 10 bases, and 9 bases had no gene match. The CDR3 totals 14 residues. The CDR3 loop reads CASTGTAVSYEQYF. CDR3 sequence (DNA): TGTGCCAGCACCGGGACAGCCGTCTCCTACGAGCAGTACTTC.

This clonotype was seen at least ten times. V is TRBV6-4 and J is TRBJ1-3, with no clear D. Germline lookup yields CDR1 MRHNA and CDR2 SNTAGT. The CDR3 contains 15 residues. The ends were cut back, 7 bases at V and 2 bases at J, with 15 bases in the middle. CDR3 sequence (DNA): TGTGCCAGCACCGAACGAAGGGAAACTGGAAACACCATATATTTT. Encoded protein: CASTERRETGNTIYF.

This clonotype has ten or more counts. The DNA for the CDR3 is TGCGCCAGCAGCTTGAAGGGCCCGAACACCGGGGAGCTGTTTTTT. Its protein product is CASSLKGPNTGELFF. The chain has TRBV5-1 and TRBJ2-2; D uncertain. V was pared by 1 base and J by 0 bases, with 7 bases between. Germline V CDR1 and CDR2: SGHRS, YFSETQ. The CDR3 is 15 residues long.

There are many counts of this clonotype. The chain recombines TRBV6-5 with TRBJ1-5; tentatively, D is TRBD1 (5 bases). Germline V CDR1 and CDR2: MNHEY, SVGAGI. The CDR3 is 14 amino acids. V lost 6 bases, J lost 0 bases, and 9 bases lay in between. CDR3 DNA sequence: TGTGCCAGCAGGCCCGACAGTAGCAATCAGCCCCAGCATTTT. It is translated as CASRPDSSNQPQHF.

In regard to this clonotype: A much larger clone sits a single nucleotide away, making a read error possible. The J gene is TRBJ1-1, the V gene TRBV4-1; D is uncertain. The CDR3 loop spans 14 amino acids. Germline V CDR1 and CDR2: MGHRA, YSYEKL. CDR3 sequence: CASSQGSMNTQAFF. CDR3 coding DNA: TGCGCCAGCAGCCAAGGTAGCATGAACACTCAAGCTTTCTTT.

This clonotype was found many times. The chain carries TRBV11-2 and TRBJ2-7; D is possibly TRBD1 (6 bases). V shed 4 bases and J shed 0 bases, with 10 bases lying between them. From germline, CDR1 is SGHAT and CDR2 FQNNGV. The CDR3 spans 14 residues. The CDR3 sequence is CASSSRGGSYEQYF. CDR3 DNA sequence: TGTGCCAGCAGCTCCCGAGGGGGCTCCTACGAGCAGTACTTC.

This clonotype was seen at least ten times. The J gene is TRBJ2-3, the V gene TRBV4-2; D unresolved. The CDR3 is made up of 14 amino acids. Germline lookup yields CDR1 LGHNA and CDR2 YNFKEQ. V was pared by 0 bases and J by 0 bases, with 4 bases between. CDR3 in amino acids: CASSQDQSTDTQYF. The CDR3 DNA reads as TGTGCCAGCAGCCAAGACCAGAGCACAGATACGCAGTATTTT.

This clonotype was found many times. CDR3 coding DNA: TGTGCCAGCACTCGCGCCGCGGGGGGCGTCAATTCACCCCTCCACTTT. Translating gives CASTRAAGGVNSPLHF. V gene TRBV6-5 combines with J gene TRBJ1-6; D might be TRBD1 (6 bases). CDR3 size: 16 residues. V shed 7 bases and J shed 7 bases, with 20 bases lying between them. The germline CDR1 and CDR2 sequences are MNHEY and SVGAGI.

This clonotype was seen many times. The CDR3 coding sequence is TGTGCCAGCAGTTACCTAGAAAGGGGTTACGAGCAGTACTTC. This codes for CASSYLERGYEQYF. V usage is TRBV6-5 and J usage is TRBJ2-7; D is perhaps TRBD1 (5 bases). The CDR3 has 14 amino acids. The germline CDR1 and CDR2 sequences are MNHEY and SVGAGI. V was cut by 2 bases and J by 4 bases, with 12 bases left in between.

This clonotype came up many times. The chain uses TRBV2 and TRBJ2-4, with D possibly matching TRBD2 (6 bases). This CDR3 region has 14 residues. Trimming cost V 2 bases and J 6 bases, with 11 bases left between them. Germline V gene sequence: CDR1 SNHLY, CDR2 FYNNEI. The CDR3 DNA follows: TGTGCCAGCAGTGAATACTTGGGGGGAAACATTCAGTACTTC. Its protein is CASSEYLGGNIQYF.

This clonotype came up many times. The V and J genes are TRBV6-5 and TRBJ2-2; D gene ambiguous. The germline V and J ends were trimmed by 7 bases and 3 bases, with 3 bases remaining between them. CDR3 size: 11 residues. Germline V CDR1 and CDR2: MNHEY, SVGAGI. The CDR3 loop is CASKYTGELFF. CDR3 bases: TGTGCCAGCAAATACACCGGGGAGCTGTTTTTT.

This clonotype was found many times. The V and J genes are TRBV5-1 and TRBJ2-7; 7 nucleotides align to TRBD2. CDR1 and CDR2 from the germline V gene are SGHRS and YFSETQ. Germline trimming cut 0 bases from V and 0 bases from J; bases unmatched to any gene: 6. This CDR3 contains 16 residues. The CDR3 is CASSLGVREGSYEQYF. The CDR3, as DNA: TGCGCCAGCAGCTTGGGGGTTAGGGAGGGCTCCTACGAGCAGTACTTC.

This clonotype has at least ten counts. The J gene is TRBJ2-2, the V gene TRBV7-9; D unclear. With 3 bases removed from V and 6 bases from J, the gap between germline ends came to 8 bases. This CDR3 contains 13 residues. From germline, CDR1 is SEHNR and CDR2 FQNEAQ (reference sequence). The CDR3 protein is CASSLRGPGELFF. The CDR3 DNA is TGTGCCAGCAGCTTGCGAGGTCCCGGGGAGCTGTTTTTT.

This clonotype was observed many times. This sequence joins TRBV29-1 and TRBJ1-6; no firm D call. The V end lost 5 bases, the J end lost 7 bases, and 12 bases lay between the germline ends. CDR1 is SQVTM and CDR2 is ANQGSEA in the germline V gene. There are 13 residues in the CDR3. The CDR3 here is CSVRGARNSPLHF. The DNA of the CDR3 is TGCAGCGTTCGGGGAGCCAGGAATTCACCCCTCCACTTT.

This clonotype appeared many times. The chain recombines TRBV7-9 with TRBJ2-7; D not resolved. Trimming removed 6 bases at V and 0 bases at J, with 6 bases between. CDR1 is SEHNR and CDR2 is FQNEAQ in the germline V gene (reference sequence). The CDR3 runs to 12 residues. CDR3 coding DNA: TGTGCCAGCAGGTCAGGCTCCTACGAGCAGTACTTC. The encoded protein is CASRSGSYEQYF.

The rearrangement uses TRBV7-2 and TRBJ2-7, with 7 bases lining up with TRBD2. J gave up 0 bases and V 1 base, and 6 bases lay outside the gene matches. Germline V lookup: CDR1 SGHTA, CDR2 FQGNSA. The CDR3 runs 16 residues. The CDR3 coding sequence is TGTGCCAGCAGCTTAGGGGGGGGGGAGGGCTCCTACGAGCAGTACTTC. Its protein product is CASSLGGGEGSYEQYF.